This TCR beta chain was profiled in a study of T cell clones after liver transplantation (dated by TCRdb to about 2019). General notes on the study: Samples were obtained from ITN030ST, a randomized trial in which withdrawal of immunosuppression was attempted within 2 years of liver transplantation. To count as tolerant, a recipient had to stay completely off immunosuppression for at least one year without liver enzymes climbing beyond twice the upper limit of normal. Three of the eight recipients were HCV-positive; the others were transplanted for non-autoimmune, non-viral indications. As an antigen-independent comparator for donor-reactive sequences, third party-reactive TCRbeta sequences were also identified from pre-transplant MLRs. Donor-reactive T cell clones were identified by TCRbeta sequencing after a pre-transplant mixed lymphocyte reaction and then tracked in post-transplant blood. A cohort of 8 liver transplant recipients was studied, of whom 3 were classified as tolerant and 5 as non-tolerant. The subjects received no induction therapy and were kept on standard immunosuppression until randomization at 12-24 months post-transplant. What the work shows at the level of the full study, not this receptor alone: In two subjects, low numbers of available donor cells limited the measurable donor-reactive repertoire. Once repertoire turnover was taken into account, donor-reactive detection showed a significant reduction for CD4 in 7 of 8 subjects and for CD8 in 8 of 8. The decline in donor-reactive sequences exceeded the decline in third party-reactive sequences, suggesting partial antigen-specific deletion that was unrelated to withdrawal success. Circulating donor-reactive CD4 TCRbeta sequences fell significantly post-transplant in most of the 8 subjects, irrespective of tolerance or HCV status. Because of small, heterogeneous patient numbers and non-standardized post-transplant time points, the conclusions were only preliminary. Because allograft tissue specimens were not available, migration of donor-reactive T cells into the graft, rather than deletion, may have occurred.

This clone occurred a few times. Its target antigen remains unknown. Base qualities are missing; no much larger clone stands one base away. To define alloreactive TCRbeta sequences, the proliferating CFSE-low cells from the MLR were sequenced. In CFSE-MLRs, pre-transplant recipient cells were stimulated with donor PBMCs, splenocytes or lymph node cells, or with third-party PBMCs. Each of the 8 studied subjects was randomized to immunosuppression withdrawal. The Qiagen DNeasy Blood and Tissue Kit was used to isolate genomic DNA. CDR1 and CDR2 are read off the germline V gene as SGHNT and YENEEA. Including cysteine and phenylalanine, the CDR3 has 16 amino acids. Only CDR3 DNA is held: 48 bases, read in frame from base 1. V sheds 5 bases and J sheds 3 bases, leaving 20 bases between their ends. High-throughput TCRbeta CDR3 sequencing of frozen genomic DNA was performed by immunoSEQ, with PCR amplification, mapping, bias correction and internal controls included. The paper's data handling went like this. Productive rearrangements were retained, and unique TCRbeta sequences were defined by the CDR3 nucleotide sequence together with the V and J gene. Donor-reactive sequences required at least 5-fold expansion in CFSE-low cells versus unstimulated pre-transplant cells and at least 0.01% frequency. To ensure at least 90% detection power, minimum frequency thresholds were set for each subject based on that subject's lowest-template unstimulated sample. Jensen-Shannon divergence between the top 1000 TCRbeta sequences post- versus pre-transplant served as the measure of repertoire turnover. Changes in detection of donor-reactive sequences were assessed with two-sided Fisher's exact tests. The immuneACCESS repertoire file appears here via TCRdb, limited to in-frame rearrangements. These files lack a portion of the clones; in checked studies, under half of the deficit traces to unresolved V genes, and the cause of the others is not known. Clonal size and the V and J genes are those of that table, whereas D and trimming came from the DNA. The sample records about 1,100 clones, 35% to 50% of which are singletons. Approximately 20% of the sample lies in the top ten.

The sequence is built from TRBV11-3 and TRBJ2-7; TRBD2 is perhaps the D gene, given 6 matching bases. Input material: CD4+ T cells from cultured PBMCs. The TCR sequence derives from a human patient who received a liver transplant. Following a transplant, a fraction of the T cells may be traceable to the graft donor. The nucleotide sequence is TGTGCCAGCAGCATAGCCACTCAAGCCGGGGGCTACGAGCAGTACTTC. It specifies CASSIATQAGGYEQYF.